This entry describes one TCR beta chain. The antigen is undetermined. V lost 3 bases and J 6 bases, leaving 6 bases between the germline ends. The CDR3 is made up of 11 amino acids. Germline values: CDR1 MDHEN, CDR2 SYDVKM. The data were obtained in a study of OX40 agonist ivuxolimab in advanced cancers. Overall study: Patients with hepatocellular carcinoma, melanoma, renal cell or head and neck cancer made up the dose-escalation patients.

Sequencing was performed with immunoSEQ multiplex PCR; in TCRdb, only in-frame clones are kept and a portion is missing. The sample carries more than 65,000 clones, about 88% recorded once. Blood specimens came from baseline, cycle 4 day 1, and cycle 7 day 1. Broader study findings: CD8+ T cells averaged more expanded clones than CD4+.

The starting material was CD4+ or CD8+ T cells sorted from blood, obtained in a trial of the OX40 agonist ivuxolimab. The chain is built from TRBV28 and TRBJ2-7; D unclear. This TCR was sampled from an adult with an advanced solid tumor such as melanoma, head and neck, liver or kidney cancer. The CDR3, as DNA: TGTGCCAGCAGTTTGAGGTTCGAGCAGTACTTC. Translating gives CASSLRFEQYF.